This T cell receptor beta chain emerged from a study of shared clonotypes between healthy human individuals. V was trimmed by 4 bases and J by 0 bases, leaving 9 bases between them. CDR3 length: 15 residues. Looked up from germline, CDR1 is MGHRA and CDR2 is YSYEKL. Method: immunoSEQ multiplex PCR; TCRdb's copy keeps in-frame clones and lacks some. In the table there are about 2.3 million clones, 85% to 95% of which are singletons. The clonotype comes from a young man in good health. Some clones in this sample may be carry-over from other donors' samples. Sequencing was carried out using naive CD4+ T cells from PBMCs. Subset of the sample: CD45RA+ positively selected. This chain links TRBV4-1 with TRBJ2-2; no clear D. The CDR3, as DNA: TGCGCCAGCAGCCCCGGGCTTGCGAACACCGGGGAGCTGTTTTTT. Its protein is CASSPGLANTGELFF.